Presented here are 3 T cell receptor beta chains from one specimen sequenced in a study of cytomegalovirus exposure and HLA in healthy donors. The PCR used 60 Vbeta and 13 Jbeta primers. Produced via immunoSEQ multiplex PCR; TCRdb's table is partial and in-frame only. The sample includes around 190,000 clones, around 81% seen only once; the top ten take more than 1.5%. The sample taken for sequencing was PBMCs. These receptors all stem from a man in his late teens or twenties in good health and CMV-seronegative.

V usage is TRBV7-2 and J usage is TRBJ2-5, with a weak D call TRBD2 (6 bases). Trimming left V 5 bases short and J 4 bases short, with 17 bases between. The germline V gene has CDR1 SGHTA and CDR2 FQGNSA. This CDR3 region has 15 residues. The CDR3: CASSPWGRRGETQYF. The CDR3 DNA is TGTGCCAGCAGCCCGTGGGGGAGGAGGGGAGAGACCCAGTACTTC.

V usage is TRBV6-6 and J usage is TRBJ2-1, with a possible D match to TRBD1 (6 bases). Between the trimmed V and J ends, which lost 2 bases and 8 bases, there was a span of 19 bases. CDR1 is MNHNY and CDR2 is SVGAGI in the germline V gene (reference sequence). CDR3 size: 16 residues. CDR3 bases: TGTGCCAGCAGTTACAGTGCTGTGGGGGCAGAGGATGAGCAGTTCTTC. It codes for CASSYSAVGAEDEQFF.

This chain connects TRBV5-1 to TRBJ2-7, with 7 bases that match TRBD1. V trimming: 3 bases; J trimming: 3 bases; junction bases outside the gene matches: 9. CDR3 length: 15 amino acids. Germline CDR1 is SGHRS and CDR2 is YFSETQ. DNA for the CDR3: TGCGCCAGCAGCTGGGACAGCAATGCCTTCTACGAGCAGTACTTC. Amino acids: CASSWDSNAFYEQYF.